This T cell receptor beta chain came from a study of PD-1 blockade in mismatch repair-deficient tumors. The repertoire was sequenced with immunoSEQ multiplex PCR; TCRdb's copy has only in-frame clones and lacks some. The data contain roughly 17,000 clones, about 87% of them singletons. Germline-derived CDR1 and CDR2 are SEHNR and FQNEAQ (reference sequence). The CDR3 totals 16 residues. The V end was cut by 4 bases, the J end by 2 bases, with 15 bases between. Sequenced material: PBMCs, taken less than 25 weeks after starting pembrolizumab. V usage is TRBV7-9 and J usage is TRBJ2-1, with D tentatively TRBD2 (5 bases). This receptor was obtained from an adult with mismatch repair-deficient cancer. The CDR3 sequence is CASSSPGGGPYNEQFF. The DNA of the CDR3 is TGTGCCAGCAGCTCTCCCGGCGGCGGGCCCTACAATGAGCAGTTCTTC. The full variable domain, in which reference TRBV7-9 and TRBJ2-1 provide the parts outside the CDR3, is DTGVSQNPRHKITKRGQNVTFRCDPISEHNRLYWYRQTLGQGPEFLTYFQNEAQLEKSRLLSDRFSAERPKGSFSTLEIQRTEQGDSAMYLCASSSPGGGPYNEQFFGPGTRLTVL.